These 28 T cell receptor beta chains came from one sample sequenced in a study of blood T cell repertoires in COVID-19. TCRdb's copy holds only in-frame clones and misses some; the assay was immunoSEQ multiplex PCR. The sample lists around 380,000 clones; roughly 86% were seen once. The sequencing input was PBMCs or T cells enriched from blood (not recorded which). The source of these receptors is a man aged 25-45 years who had recovered from COVID-19.

This sequence joins TRBV5-8 and TRBJ2-7, with TRBD2 as a possible D gene (6 bases). The CDR3 runs to 13 residues. The V gene lost 6 bases and the J gene lost 6 bases, with 16 bases spanning the gap. The V gene's germline CDR1 is SGHTS and CDR2 YDEGEE. CDR3 amino acids: CASTVAGTREQYF. In DNA, the CDR3 is TGTGCCAGCACCGTGGCCGGGACTCGCGAGCAGTACTTC.

V is TRBV9 and J is TRBJ2-7; possibly TRBD1 for D (5 bases). This CDR3 has 15 amino acids. Trimming removed 2 bases at V and 0 bases at J, with 12 bases between. Germline CDR1 and CDR2: SGDLS and YYNGEE. CDR3 nucleotides: TGTGCCAGCAGCGTCTCTCCAGGGCTCTCCTACGAGCAGTACTTC. Translation: CASSVSPGLSYEQYF.

The chain has TRBV6-5 and TRBJ2-7, with D hard to call. The CDR3 loop spans 11 amino acids. V was clipped by 3 bases and J by 7 bases, with 7 bases between them. The germline V gene has CDR1 MNHEY and CDR2 SVGAGI. The CDR3 here is CASSYNSEQYF. The DNA for the CDR3 is TGTGCCAGCAGTTATAACAGTGAGCAGTACTTC.

This rearrangement joins TRBV2 to TRBJ1-3, with TRBD1 identical over 7 bases. The CDR3 totals 14 residues. The V and J ends lost 7 bases and 3 bases, in that order; junction bases with no gene match: 6. Germline V gene lookup returns CDR1 SNHLY and CDR2 FYNNEI. CDR3 nucleotides: TGTGCCAGCAATCCGACAGGGTTTGGAAACACCATATATTTT. Protein: CASNPTGFGNTIYF.

V and J are TRBV4-1 and TRBJ2-5; possible D gene TRBD2, 7 bases. Germline lookup yields CDR1 MGHRA and CDR2 YSYEKL. The CDR3 sequence is 13 residues long. V dropped 1 base and J dropped 9 bases, with 12 bases sitting between them. The CDR3 sequence is CASSQAGGHAQYF. CDR3 DNA: TGCGCCAGCAGCCAAGCGGGGGGACATGCCCAGTACTTC.

The sample holds a few counts of this clone. This CDR3 reads CASSSARAETGAPLYTF. DNA for the CDR3: TGCGCCAGCAGCTCGGCAAGAGCGGAGACAGGGGCCCCTTTATACACCTTC. The chain is built from TRBV5-1 and TRBJ1-2; 8 nucleotides align to TRBD1. J was trimmed by 11 bases and V by 3 bases; bases with no gene match: 21. Per germline, CDR1 SGHRS and CDR2 YFSETQ. This CDR3 has 17 amino acids.

The CDR3 sequence: CASRDSSGANVLTF. The CDR3 coding sequence is TGTGCGAGTCGGGATTCATCTGGGGCCAACGTCCTGACTTTC. V usage is TRBV19 and J usage is TRBJ2-6; D possibly corresponds to TRBD2 (5 bases). Germline V lookup: CDR1 LNHDA, CDR2 SQIVND (reference sequence). This CDR3 region has 14 residues. Complete variable domain (other parts from reference TRBV19 and TRBJ2-6): DGGITQSPKYLFRKEGQNVTLSCEQNLNHDAMYWYRQDPGQGLRLIYYSQIVNDFQKGDIAEGYSVSREKKESFPLTVTSAQKNPTAFYLCASRDSSGANVLTFGAGSRLTVL.

The chain joins TRBV30 to TRBJ2-7; 7 nucleotides agree with TRBD1. V shed 2 bases and J 2 bases; nucleotides not matched to a gene: 3. The CDR3 covers 13 residues. Germline CDR1 is GTSNPN and CDR2 is SVGIG (reference sequence). Here the CDR3 reads CAWSIDRAYEQYF. CDR3 coding DNA: TGTGCCTGGAGTATCGACAGGGCCTACGAGCAGTACTTC.

The chain recombines TRBV6-6 with TRBJ1-1; D is ambiguous. Trimming removed 1 base at V and 3 bases at J, with 9 bases between. This CDR3 spans 14 amino acids. Germline V lookup: CDR1 MNHNY, CDR2 SVGAGI (reference sequence). The CDR3 loop reads CASSYFREDTEAFF. The CDR3 coding sequence is TGTGCCAGCAGTTACTTTCGGGAGGACACTGAAGCTTTCTTT.

The chain combines TRBV30 with TRBJ1-4, with D possibly TRBD1 on 6 matching bases. CDR1 and CDR2 from the germline V gene are GTSNPN and SVGIG (reference sequence). Trimming stripped 1 base from V and 3 bases from J, with 9 bases between. CDR3 length: 14 amino acids. This chain's CDR3 is CAWSGTASNEKLFF. CDR3 DNA sequence: TGTGCCTGGAGTGGGACAGCCTCTAATGAAAAACTGTTTTTT.

The chain uses TRBV4-1 and TRBJ1-6; the D is unclear. Germline assignment: CDR1 MGHRA and CDR2 YSYEKL. The CDR3 contains 15 residues. Trimming pared 0 bases from V and 8 bases from J, leaving 11 bases between. The CDR3 sequence: CASSQDRTTHSPLHF. CDR3 nucleotide sequence: TGCGCCAGCAGCCAAGATCGCACTACTCATTCACCCCTCCACTTT.

The chain employs TRBV6-2 or TRBV6-3 and TRBJ2-6; a weak D match, TRBD2 (5 bases). The CDR3 totals 15 residues. Trimming stripped 4 bases from V and 2 bases from J, with 9 bases between. Germline loops: CDR1 MNHEY, CDR2 SVGEGT. The CDR3 is CASSLRVPGANVLTF. CDR3 nucleotides: TGTGCCAGCAGTTTGCGGGTCCCTGGGGCCAACGTCCTGACTTTC.

The genes are TRBV21-1 and TRBJ2-5; TRBD1, the D gene given by the table, was not confirmed from the DNA. TRBV21-1 counts as a pseudogene. CDR3 size: 16 residues. The CDR3 here is CASSNRQGAWFETQYF. The CDR3 region has the DNA TGTGCCAGCAGCAACCGACAGGGGGCATGGTTTGAGACCCAGTACTTC.

The genes are TRBV5-6 and TRBJ1-3, with 7 nucleotides matching TRBD1. V shed 1 base and J 0 bases; nucleotides not matched to a gene: 7. Germline CDR1 SGHDT, CDR2 YYEEEE. The CDR3 consists of 17 residues. CDR3 sequence (DNA): TGTGCCAGCAGCTTGAGGACAGGCGGATACTCTGGAAACACCATATATTTT. As protein: CASSLRTGGYSGNTIYF.

The chain uses TRBV7-9 and TRBJ2-7; D possibly corresponds to TRBD1 (5 bases). The CDR3 is made up of 13 amino acids. The germline V gene has CDR1 SEHNR and CDR2 FQNEAQ (reference sequence). Trimming took 7 bases from V and 2 from J, leaving 12 bases between them. This CDR3 reads CASKEIGAYEQYF. The CDR3 DNA sequence: TGTGCCAGCAAGGAGATAGGGGCCTACGAGCAGTACTTC.

The chain uses TRBV10-3 and TRBJ1-1, with D possibly matching TRBD1 (6 bases). The germline V gene encodes CDR1 ENHRY and CDR2 SYGVKD. The CDR3 totals 13 residues. V was pared by 6 bases and J by 1 base, with 9 bases between. The CDR3 spells CAISRTENTEAFF. As DNA, the CDR3 is TGTGCCATCAGCCGGACAGAGAACACTGAAGCTTTCTTT.

This chain joins TRBV2 and TRBJ2-7, with TRBD1 as a possible D gene (6 bases). The V gene's germline CDR1 is SNHLY and CDR2 FYNNEI. Trimming removed 6 bases at V and 9 bases at J, with 15 bases between. The CDR3 has 12 amino acids. The CDR3 bases are TGTGCCAGCAGCGGACCGGGACATGGGCAGTACTTC. It specifies CASSGPGHGQYF.

The gene calls are TRBV6-5 and TRBJ1-2, with 7 bases identical to TRBD1. V lost 8 bases and J lost 0; bases outside the gene matches: 6. The CDR3 totals 14 residues. CDR1 is MNHEY and CDR2 is SVGAGI in the germline V gene. DNA for the CDR3: TGTGCCAGCCGACAGGGACCCACTAACTATGGCTACACCTTC. Its translation: CASRQGPTNYGYTF.

About this clone itself: The same CDR3 arises from other DNA sequences in this sample as well. The chain is built from TRBV12-3 or TRBV12-4 and TRBJ1-2; 8 bases align to TRBD1. Trimming cost V 4 bases and J 7 bases; bases outside gene matches: 5. This CDR3 comprises 13 residues. The CDR3 DNA reads as TGTGCCAGCAGTTCAGGACAGGGTGGTGGCTACACCTTC. Translated: CASSSGQGGGYTF.

The CDR3 nucleotides read TGTGCCAGCAGTTACGGGCTAGCGGGGGTCACCGGGGAGCTGTTTTTT. It encodes CASSYGLAGVTGELFF. The rearrangement joins TRBV6-2 or TRBV6-3 to TRBJ2-2, with TRBD2 identical over 10 bases. Trimming at V came to 2 bases and at J to 4 bases, leaving 4 bases not matched to a gene. The CDR3 contains 16 residues. Germline CDR1 is MNHEY and CDR2 is SVGEGT.

This clone was picked up many times. The chain links TRBV12-3 or TRBV12-4 to TRBJ2-2; maybe TRBD1 (5 bases). The CDR3 runs to 13 residues. V lost 6 bases to trimming and J lost 5 bases, with 10 bases between them. The CDR3 spells CASRGSGTGELFF. As DNA, the CDR3 is TGTGCCAGCAGGGGATCAGGGACCGGGGAGCTGTTTTTT.

The chain combines TRBV19 with TRBJ1-4, with TRBD1 matching over 9 bases. The CDR3 totals 13 residues. Per the germline V gene, CDR1 is LNHDA and CDR2 is SQIVND (reference sequence). The V segment lost 6 bases and the J segment 7 bases; nucleotides outside the gene matches: 3. In nucleotides, the CDR3 is TGTGCCAGTAGGGACAGGGGCGGTGAAAAACTGTTTTTT. It codes for CASRDRGGEKLFF.

The chain recombines TRBV7-9 with TRBJ2-5, with TRBD2 matching over 12 bases. Trimming cost V 3 bases and J 2 bases; bases outside gene matches: 13. The CDR3 is 19 amino acids. Germline CDR1 SEHNR, CDR2 FQNEAQ (reference sequence). In DNA, the CDR3 is TGTGCCAGCAGCTTCGCCCTTGCTACTAGCGGGGGGTCTCAAGAGACCCAGTACTTC. Protein sequence: CASSFALATSGGSQETQYF.

The chain recombines TRBV5-1 with TRBJ2-3; TRBD1 is a possible D gene (6 bases). The V gene lost 2 bases and the J gene lost 1 base, with 17 bases spanning the gap. Germline CDR1 SGHRS, CDR2 YFSETQ. The CDR3 consists of 17 residues. CDR3: CASSLTGHRTGTDTQYF. The CDR3 nucleotides read TGCGCCAGCAGCTTAACGGGACACCGGACGGGCACAGATACGCAGTATTTT.

CDR3 loop: CASSPGTGLDFYGYTF. CDR3 sequence (DNA): TGTGCCAGCAGCCCCGGGACAGGACTGGACTTCTATGGCTACACCTTC. The chain recombines TRBV7-9 with TRBJ1-2; 8 positions agree with TRBD1. This CDR3 is 16 amino acids long. Germline V CDR1 and CDR2: SEHNR, FQNEAQ (reference sequence). Losses at the gene ends were 5 bases for V and 4 bases for J; bases not matched to a gene: 12.

The genes are TRBV19 and TRBJ1-5; tentatively, D is TRBD1 (6 bases). The CDR3 spans 15 residues. With 7 bases removed from V and 2 bases from J, the gap between germline ends came to 15 bases. The germline V gene has CDR1 LNHDA and CDR2 SQIVND (reference sequence). The chain's CDR3 is CASKRKRQGNQPQHF. DNA for the CDR3: TGTGCCAGTAAACGGAAACGACAGGGCAATCAGCCCCAGCATTTT.

The rearrangement joins TRBV27 to TRBJ2-1; maybe TRBD1 (5 bases). Between the trimmed V and J ends, which lost 0 bases and 7 bases, there was a span of 7 bases. Germline V CDR1 and CDR2: MNHEY, SMNVEV (reference sequence). The CDR3 spans 13 residues. The CDR3 nucleotides read TGTGCCAGCAGTTTATCGGGGCTGAATGAGCAGTTCTTC. Translated: CASSLSGLNEQFF.

The chain employs TRBV21-1 and TRBJ1-4; the DNA was not compared with TRBD1, the D call given in the table. TRBV21-1 is designated a pseudogene. There are 16 residues in the CDR3. CDR3 protein: CASSKLGQVPREKLFF. The CDR3 DNA reads as TGTGCCAGCAGCAAACTGGGGCAGGTCCCGAGGGAAAAACTGTTTTTT.